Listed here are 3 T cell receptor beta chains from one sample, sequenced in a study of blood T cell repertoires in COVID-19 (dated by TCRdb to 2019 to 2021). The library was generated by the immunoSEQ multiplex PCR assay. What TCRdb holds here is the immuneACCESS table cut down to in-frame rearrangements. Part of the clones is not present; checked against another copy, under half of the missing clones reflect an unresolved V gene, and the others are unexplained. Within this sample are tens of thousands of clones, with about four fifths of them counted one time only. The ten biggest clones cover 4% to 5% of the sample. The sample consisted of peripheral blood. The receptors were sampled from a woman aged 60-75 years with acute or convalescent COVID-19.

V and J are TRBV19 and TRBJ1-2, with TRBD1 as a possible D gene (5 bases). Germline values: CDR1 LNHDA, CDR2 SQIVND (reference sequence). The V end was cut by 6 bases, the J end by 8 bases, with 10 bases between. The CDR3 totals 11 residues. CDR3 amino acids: CASRTVLGYTF. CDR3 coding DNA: TGTGCCAGTAGGACAGTTCTGGGCTACACCTTC.

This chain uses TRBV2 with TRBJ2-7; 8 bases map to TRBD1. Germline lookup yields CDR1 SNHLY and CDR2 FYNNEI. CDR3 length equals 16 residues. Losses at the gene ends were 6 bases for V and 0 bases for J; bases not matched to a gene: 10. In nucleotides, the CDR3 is TGTGCCAGCAGGCTCAGGGGACAGGCAATCTCCTACGAGCAGTACTTC. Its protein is CASRLRGQAISYEQYF.

The CDR3 region is CASSLSLDTYGYTF. CDR3 DNA: TGTGCCAGCAGCTTATCCCTGGACACATATGGCTACACCTTC. The chain couples TRBV7-9 to TRBJ1-2, with TRBD1 as a possible D gene (5 bases). Germline loops: CDR1 SEHNR, CDR2 FQNEAQ (reference sequence). Trimming took off 2 bases at V and 5 bases at J, with 12 bases between the two ends. The CDR3 has 14 amino acids. Complete variable domain (other parts from reference TRBV7-9 and TRBJ1-2): DTGVSQNPRHKITKRGQNVTFRCDPISEHNRLYWYRQTLGQGPEFLTYFQNEAQLEKSRLLSDRFSAERPKGSFSTLEIQRTEQGDSAMYLCASSLSLDTYGYTFGSGTRLTVV.